Below are 5 T cell receptor beta chains sequenced from a single sample in a study of response to subunit inactivated influenza vaccine. TCRdb reprocessed the RT-PCR reads with MiXCR, giving one entry per CDR3 protein. The repertoire holds about 520,000 distinct CDR3 sequences, with roughly 7.9% as singletons. The sample consisted of PBMCs from blood, taken around 25 months after vaccination. The receptors were sampled from a man aged 45 to 70 who received an inactivated influenza vaccine.

This clonotype was picked up a small number of times. This CDR3 is CASSADRVRNTEAFF. The CDR3 nucleotides are TGTGCCAGCAGTGCAGACAGGGTTAGGAACACTGAAGCTTTCTTT. The chain couples TRBV2 to TRBJ1-1; 7 nucleotides align to TRBD1. After removal of 4 bases from V and 1 base from J, the junction contained 6 bases not matched to a gene. Germline V gives CDR1 SNHLY, CDR2 FYNNEI. The CDR3 has 15 residues.

This clonotype was seen repeatedly, ten times or more. The chain uses TRBV5-1 and TRBJ2-2; 8 positions agree with TRBD1. Germline V gene data show CDR1 as SGHRS and CDR2 as YFSETQ. The CDR3 length is 15 residues. Germline trimming cut 5 bases from V and 2 bases from J; bases unmatched to any gene: 5. This CDR3 reads CASSQTGANTGELFF. The CDR3 bases are TGCGCCAGCAGTCAGACAGGGGCCAACACCGGGGAGCTGTTTTTT.

This clonotype was counted a few times. The rearrangement joins TRBV30 to TRBJ1-2; TRBD1 aligns across 9 bases. The CDR3 spans 14 residues. Germline loops: CDR1 GTSNPN, CDR2 SVGIG (reference sequence). J gave up 4 bases and V 4 bases, and 7 bases lay outside the gene matches. CDR3 loop: CAWTGQGTSYGYTF. Here the CDR3 DNA reads TGTGCCTGGACCGGACAGGGGACCTCCTATGGCTACACCTTC. The complete variable domain, with remaining parts taken from reference TRBV30 and TRBJ1-2, reads SQTIHQWPATLVQPVGSPLSLECTVEGTSNPNLYWYRQAAGRGLQLLFYSVGIGQISSEVPQNLSASRPQDRQFILSSKKLLLSDSGFYLCAWTGQGTSYGYTFGSGTRLTVV.

This clonotype was seen a few times. The chain uses TRBV7-9 and TRBJ2-1; weak D call: TRBD1 (6 bases). This CDR3 is 14 amino acids long. The germline V gene has CDR1 SEHNR and CDR2 FQNEAQ (reference sequence). Trimming pared 3 bases from V and 5 bases from J, leaving 11 bases between. The CDR3 sequence: CASSFFRGNNEQFF. Here the CDR3 DNA reads TGTGCCAGCAGCTTCTTCAGGGGCAACAATGAGCAGTTCTTC.

This sequence joins TRBV7-8 and TRBJ1-1; D uncertain. V lost 2 bases to trimming and J lost 1 base, with 14 bases between them. The CDR3 is 16 amino acids. CDR1 is SGHVS, CDR2 FQNEAQ, per germline. CDR3 amino acids: CASSLYGNSRNTEAFF. CDR3 nucleotides: TGTGCCAGCAGCTTATATGGGAATAGTAGGAACACTGAAGCTTTCTTT.